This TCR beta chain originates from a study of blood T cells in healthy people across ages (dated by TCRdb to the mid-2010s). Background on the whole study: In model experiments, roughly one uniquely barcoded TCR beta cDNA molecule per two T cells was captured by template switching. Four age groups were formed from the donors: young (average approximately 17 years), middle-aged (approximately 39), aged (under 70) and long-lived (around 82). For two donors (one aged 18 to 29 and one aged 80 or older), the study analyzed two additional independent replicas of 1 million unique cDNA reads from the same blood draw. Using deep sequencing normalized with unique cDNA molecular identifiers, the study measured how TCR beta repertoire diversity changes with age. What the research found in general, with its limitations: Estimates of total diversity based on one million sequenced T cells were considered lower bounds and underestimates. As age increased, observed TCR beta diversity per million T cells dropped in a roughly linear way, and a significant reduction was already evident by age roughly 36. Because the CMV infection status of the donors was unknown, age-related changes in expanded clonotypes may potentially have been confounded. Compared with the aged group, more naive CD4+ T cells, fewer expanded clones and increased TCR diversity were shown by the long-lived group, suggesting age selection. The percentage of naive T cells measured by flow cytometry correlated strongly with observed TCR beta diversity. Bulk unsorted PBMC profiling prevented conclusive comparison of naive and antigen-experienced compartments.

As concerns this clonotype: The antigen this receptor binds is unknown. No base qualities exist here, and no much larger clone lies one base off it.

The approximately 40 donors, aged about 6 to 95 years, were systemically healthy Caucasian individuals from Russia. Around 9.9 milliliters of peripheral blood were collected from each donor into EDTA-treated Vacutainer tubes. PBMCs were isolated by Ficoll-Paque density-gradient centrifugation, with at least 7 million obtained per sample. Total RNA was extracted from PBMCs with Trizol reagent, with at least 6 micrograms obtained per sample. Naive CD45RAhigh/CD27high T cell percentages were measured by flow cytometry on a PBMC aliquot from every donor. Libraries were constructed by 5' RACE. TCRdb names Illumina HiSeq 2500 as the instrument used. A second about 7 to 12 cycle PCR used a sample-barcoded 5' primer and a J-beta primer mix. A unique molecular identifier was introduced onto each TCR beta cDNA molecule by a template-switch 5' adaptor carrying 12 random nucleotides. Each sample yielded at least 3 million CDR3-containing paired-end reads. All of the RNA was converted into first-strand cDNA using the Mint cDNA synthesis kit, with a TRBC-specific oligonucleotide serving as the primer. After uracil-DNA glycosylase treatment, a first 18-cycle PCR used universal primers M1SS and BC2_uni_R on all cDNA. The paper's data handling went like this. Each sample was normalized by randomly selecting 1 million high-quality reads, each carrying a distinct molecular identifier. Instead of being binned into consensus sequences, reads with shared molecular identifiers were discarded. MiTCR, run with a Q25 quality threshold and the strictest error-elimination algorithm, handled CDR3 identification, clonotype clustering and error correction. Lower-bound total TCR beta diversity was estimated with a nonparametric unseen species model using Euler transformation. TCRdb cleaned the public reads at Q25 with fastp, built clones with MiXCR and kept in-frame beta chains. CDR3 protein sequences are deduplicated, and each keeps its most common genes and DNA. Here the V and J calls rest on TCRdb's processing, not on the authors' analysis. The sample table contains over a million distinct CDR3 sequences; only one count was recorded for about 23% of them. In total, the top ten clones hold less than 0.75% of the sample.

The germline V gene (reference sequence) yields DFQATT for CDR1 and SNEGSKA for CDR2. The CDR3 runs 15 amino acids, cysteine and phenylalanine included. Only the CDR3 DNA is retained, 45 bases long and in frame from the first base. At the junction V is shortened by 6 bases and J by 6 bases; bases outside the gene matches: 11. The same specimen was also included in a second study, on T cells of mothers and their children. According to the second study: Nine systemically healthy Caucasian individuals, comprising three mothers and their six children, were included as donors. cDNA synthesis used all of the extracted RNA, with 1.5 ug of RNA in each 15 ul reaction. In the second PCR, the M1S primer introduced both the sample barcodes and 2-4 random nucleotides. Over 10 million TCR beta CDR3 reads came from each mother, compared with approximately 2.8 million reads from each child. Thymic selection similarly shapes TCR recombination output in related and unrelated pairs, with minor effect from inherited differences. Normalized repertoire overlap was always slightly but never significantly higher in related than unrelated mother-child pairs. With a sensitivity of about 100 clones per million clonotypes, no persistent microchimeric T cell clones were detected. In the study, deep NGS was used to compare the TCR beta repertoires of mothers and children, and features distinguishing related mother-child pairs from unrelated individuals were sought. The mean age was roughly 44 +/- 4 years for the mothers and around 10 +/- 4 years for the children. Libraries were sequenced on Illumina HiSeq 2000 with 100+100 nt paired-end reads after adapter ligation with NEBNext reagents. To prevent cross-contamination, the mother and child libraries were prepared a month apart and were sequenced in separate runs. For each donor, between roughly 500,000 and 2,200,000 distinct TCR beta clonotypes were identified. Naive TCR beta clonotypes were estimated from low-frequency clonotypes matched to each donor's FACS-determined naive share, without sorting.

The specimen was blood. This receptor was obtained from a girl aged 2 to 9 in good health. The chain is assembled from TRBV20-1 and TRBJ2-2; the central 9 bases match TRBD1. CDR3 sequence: CSARGQGRYAGELFF. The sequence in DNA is TGCAGTGCCAGGGGACAGGGAAGGTACGCCGGGGAGCTGTTTTTT.